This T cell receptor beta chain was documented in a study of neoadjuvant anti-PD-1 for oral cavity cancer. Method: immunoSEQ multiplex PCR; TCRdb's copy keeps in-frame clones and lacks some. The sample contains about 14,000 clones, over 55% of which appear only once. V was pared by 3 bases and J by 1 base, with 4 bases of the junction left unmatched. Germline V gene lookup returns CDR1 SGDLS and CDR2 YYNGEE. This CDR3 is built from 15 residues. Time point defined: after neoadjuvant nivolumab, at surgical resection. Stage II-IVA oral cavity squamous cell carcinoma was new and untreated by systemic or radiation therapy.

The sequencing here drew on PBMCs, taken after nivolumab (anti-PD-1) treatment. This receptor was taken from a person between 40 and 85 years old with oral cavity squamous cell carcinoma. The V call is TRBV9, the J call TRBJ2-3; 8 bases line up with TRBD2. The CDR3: CASSEGAGGTDTQYF. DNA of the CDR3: TGTGCCAGCAGCGAGGGAGCGGGGGGCACAGATACGCAGTATTTT.